These 18 T cell receptor beta chains were sequenced from one sample in a study of cytomegalovirus exposure and HLA in healthy donors. The method was immunoSEQ multiplex PCR; TCRdb's version includes in-frame clones alone and lacks a portion of them. This table has about 200,000 clones, around 88% appearing once. The sample comprised PBMCs. The receptors here all came from a woman under 30 in good health and CMV-seronegative.

J is TRBJ2-2 and V is TRBV7-6; D possibly corresponds to TRBD2 (6 bases). The CDR3 is 17 amino acids. The germline CDR1 and CDR2 sequences are SGHVS and FNYEAQ. V dropped 3 bases and J dropped 6 bases, with 20 bases sitting between them. This CDR3 is CASSFRVVESGAGELFF. In DNA form, the CDR3 reads TGTGCCAGCAGCTTCAGGGTAGTAGAATCGGGGGCCGGGGAGCTGTTTTTT.

The chain combines TRBV20-1 with TRBJ1-1; no clear D. The CDR3 is made up of 9 amino acids. V lost 6 bases, J lost 12 bases, and 11 bases lay in between. Germline loops: CDR1 DFQATT, CDR2 SNEGSKA (reference sequence). This CDR3 is CSAPTSTFF. In nucleotides, the CDR3 is TGCAGTGCGCCCACTAGTACTTTCTTT.

The V gene is TRBV4-2, the J gene TRBJ2-7; 8 bases match TRBD2. Germline lookup yields CDR1 LGHNA and CDR2 YNFKEQ. The CDR3 contains 15 residues. The V and J ends lost 4 bases and 3 bases, in that order; junction bases with no gene match: 8. CDR3 in DNA: TGTGCCAGCAGCCCCGGCGCGGGAGGCAGCTACGAGCAGTACTTC. Its translation is CASSPGAGGSYEQYF.

This chain joins TRBV4-1 and TRBJ2-7, with 7 bases fitting TRBD1. The CDR3 loop spans 15 amino acids. The J segment lost 3 bases and the V segment lost 3 bases, leaving 8 bases of the junction unmatched. Germline loops: CDR1 MGHRA, CDR2 YSYEKL. CDR3 sequence (DNA): TGCGCCAGCAGCCACTCACCGGGACAGCTCTACGAGCAGTACTTC. It yields the protein CASSHSPGQLYEQYF.

The chain couples TRBV7-3 to TRBJ2-5; possible D gene TRBD1, 5 bases. Germline values: CDR1 SGHTA, CDR2 FQGTGA. Trimming shortened V by 3 bases and J by 5 bases, and 10 bases separated the two germline ends. This CDR3 spans 13 amino acids. The CDR3 coding sequence is TGTGCCAGCAGCTTTGGGGCACGGGAGACCCAGTACTTC. Translation gives CASSFGARETQYF.

The V and J genes are TRBV27 and TRBJ2-1; 9 positions agree with TRBD2. The CDR3 extends over 16 amino acids. V trimming: 5 bases; J trimming: 0 bases; junction bases outside the gene matches: 5. Germline CDR1 is MNHEY and CDR2 is SMNVEV (reference sequence). In DNA, the CDR3 is TGTGCCAGCAGTGGACTAGCGATCGGCTCCTACAATGAGCAGTTCTTC. Its protein is CASSGLAIGSYNEQFF.

The gene calls are TRBV29-1 and TRBJ2-2; TRBD1 matches 10 bases. The CDR3 has 14 residues. Germline V gene lookup returns CDR1 SQVTM and CDR2 ANQGSEA. V lost 6 bases, J lost 10 bases, and 11 bases stayed unmatched. This CDR3 is CSVLPRQGAKELFF. In DNA, the CDR3 is TGCAGCGTCCTCCCCCGACAGGGGGCGAAGGAGCTGTTTTTT.

The V gene is TRBV7-9, the J gene TRBJ2-1, with TRBD2 matching 10 bases. Germline V CDR1 and CDR2: SEHNR, FQNEAQ (reference sequence). The CDR3 extends over 13 amino acids. The V segment lost 8 bases and the J segment 8 bases; nucleotides outside the gene matches: 6. The CDR3 sequence: CASEKLAGYEQFF. DNA of the CDR3: TGTGCCAGCGAGAAACTAGCGGGATATGAGCAGTTCTTC.

The chain carries TRBV15 and TRBJ1-4, with 7 bases aligning to TRBD1. Per the germline V gene, CDR1 is LNHNV and CDR2 is YYDKDF (reference sequence). V shed 0 bases and J 7 bases; nucleotides not matched to a gene: 5. The CDR3 has 15 amino acids. CDR3 coding DNA: TGTGCCACCAGCAGAGAACAGGGGATCGGTGAAAAACTGTTTTTT. This codes for CATSREQGIGEKLFF.

The chain employs TRBV6-4 and TRBJ1-1; D not certain. CDR1 is MRHNA and CDR2 is SNTAGT in the germline V gene. This CDR3 has 13 amino acids. Trimming left V 4 bases short and J 7 bases short, with 13 bases between. CDR3 amino acids: CASSVDNRGEAFF. For the CDR3, the DNA is TGTGCCAGCAGTGTTGACAACCGGGGTGAAGCTTTCTTT.

The V and J genes are TRBV27 and TRBJ1-2; a weak D match, TRBD1 (6 bases). From germline, CDR1 is MNHEY and CDR2 SMNVEV (reference sequence). This CDR3 has 13 amino acids. V dropped 0 bases and J dropped 7 bases, with 9 bases sitting between them. CDR3 amino acids: CASSLSSGVGYTF. In nucleotides, the CDR3 is TGTGCCAGCAGTTTATCATCAGGGGTTGGCTACACCTTC.

Concerning this clone itself: The same CDR3 is also encoded by other DNA sequences in this sample. This chain's CDR3 is CAWSVQSNQPQHF. The CDR3 nucleotides read TGTGCCTGGAGTGTACAGAGCAATCAGCCCCAGCATTTT. The V and J genes are TRBV30 and TRBJ1-5, with D unclear. The CDR3 has 13 amino acids. From germline, CDR1 is GTSNPN and CDR2 SVGIG (reference sequence). Trimming left V 0 bases short and J 1 base short, with 4 bases between.

CDR3 amino acids: CASSQYQGIFTEAFF. CDR3 DNA sequence: TGTGCCAGCAGCCAATATCAGGGAATCTTCACTGAAGCTTTCTTT. The gene calls are TRBV11-2 and TRBJ1-1; D may be TRBD1 (5 bases). Trimming left V 5 bases short and J 4 bases short, with 17 bases between. This CDR3 is 15 amino acids long. Germline V CDR1 and CDR2: SGHAT, FQNNGV.

The chain combines TRBV30 with TRBJ2-6; D not certain. The CDR3 has 16 amino acids. Germline V gene sequence: CDR1 GTSNPN, CDR2 SVGIG (reference sequence). CDR3 nucleotide sequence: TGTGCTTACAACCGCGGAGTTTTTGGAGGGGCCAACGTCCTGACTTTC. Protein sequence: CAYNRGVFGGANVLTF.

V gene TRBV11-2 combines with J gene TRBJ2-7, with 10 bases matching TRBD1. Losses at the gene ends were 1 base for V and 3 bases for J; bases not matched to a gene: 3. The CDR3 length is 15 residues. CDR1 is SGHAT, CDR2 FQNNGV, per germline. In DNA, the CDR3 is TGTGCCAGCAGCTTAGGGACAGGGGGTGGCTACGAGCAGTACTTC. Translated, it gives CASSLGTGGGYEQYF.

This chain links TRBV28 with TRBJ2-7; no clear D. The CDR3 has 14 residues. Germline V gene sequence: CDR1 MDHEN, CDR2 SYDVKM. Deletions cut 10 bases from V and 2 bases from J, with 18 bases between. For the CDR3, the DNA is TGTGCCACCAACCAGAGAGGCCGCCCCTACGAGCAGTACTTC. This codes for CATNQRGRPYEQYF.

The chain uses TRBV19 and TRBJ2-1, with 9 nucleotides matching TRBD2. CDR3 length: 15 amino acids. Germline CDR1 is LNHDA and CDR2 is SQIVND (reference sequence). V lost 5 bases to trimming and J lost 2 bases; unmatched junction nucleotides: 4. CDR3 amino acids: CASSRRGRAYNEQFF. The CDR3 region has the DNA TGTGCCAGTAGTCGTCGCGGGAGGGCCTACAATGAGCAGTTCTTC.

CDR3: CASSYTGVRQETQYF. CDR3 in DNA: TGTGCCAGCAGCTACACAGGGGTACGCCAAGAGACCCAGTACTTC. This sequence joins TRBV7-9 and TRBJ2-5, with TRBD1 matching 7 bases. V was pared by 4 bases and J by 1 base, with 6 bases of the junction left unmatched. Germline values: CDR1 SEHNR, CDR2 FQNEAQ (reference sequence). The CDR3 consists of 15 residues.